These 32 T cell receptor beta chains were sequenced from one sample in a study of cytomegalovirus exposure and HLA in healthy donors. This PCR relied on a set of 60 Vbeta primers and 13 Jbeta primers. Some clones are missing from TCRdb's copy, which holds only in-frame ones; the method was immunoSEQ multiplex PCR. The sample shows roughly 150,000 clones, roughly 83% of them seen only once. The sequencing sample was made of PBMCs. These receptors were collected from a man aged 25 to 40 in good health and CMV-seronegative.

The chain carries TRBV5-6 and TRBJ2-5; 8 bases are shared with TRBD1. The CDR3 consists of 15 residues. Per the germline V gene, CDR1 is SGHDT and CDR2 is YYEEEE. V lost 1 base to trimming and J lost 6 bases; unmatched junction nucleotides: 8. In DNA, the CDR3 is TGTGCCAGCAGCTTGCTGACAGGGGTGTGGAAGACCCAGTACTTC. Protein sequence: CASSLLTGVWKTQYF.

This chain uses TRBV7-9 with TRBJ1-1, with D maybe TRBD1 (5 bases). Germline V CDR1 and CDR2: SEHNR, FQNEAQ (reference sequence). This CDR3 comprises 14 residues. V was trimmed by 2 bases and J by 3 bases, leaving 10 bases between them. CDR3: CASSLRGRDTEAFF. CDR3 DNA: TGTGCCAGCAGCTTAAGGGGAAGGGACACTGAAGCTTTCTTT. Variable domain in full (rest from reference TRBV7-9 and TRBJ1-1): DTGVSQNPRHKITKRGQNVTFRCDPISEHNRLYWYRQTLGQGPEFLTYFQNEAQLEKSRLLSDRFSAERPKGSFSTLEIQRTEQGDSAMYLCASSLRGRDTEAFFGQGTRLTVV.

V and J are TRBV2 and TRBJ1-2; 7 nucleotides agree with TRBD1. Germline V lookup: CDR1 SNHLY, CDR2 FYNNEI. CDR3 length: 15 amino acids. The junction had 12 bases not matched to a gene; V was cut back by 6 bases and J by 5 bases. The CDR3 sequence: CASREAGQTLYGYTF. The CDR3 DNA follows: TGTGCCAGCAGGGAGGCGGGACAGACCCTATATGGCTACACCTTC.

This clone turned up a few times. The CDR3 loop is CASRNRDRDNQPQHF. The CDR3 nucleotides are TGTGCCAGCAGAAACCGGGACAGGGATAATCAGCCCCAGCATTTT. J is TRBJ1-5 and V is TRBV6-1; 9 nucleotides agree with TRBD1. The CDR3 has 15 residues. The V gene's germline CDR1 is MNHNS and CDR2 SASEGT. With 6 bases clipped from V and 4 bases from J, the junction kept 7 bases outside the gene matches.

V is TRBV4-1 and J is TRBJ1-6; a weak D match, TRBD1 (5 bases). The CDR3 consists of 17 residues. Trimming shortened V by 1 base and J by 10 bases, and 20 bases separated the two germline ends. CDR1 is MGHRA, CDR2 YSYEKL, per germline. The CDR3: CASSQASTGHLLSPLHF. DNA of the CDR3: TGCGCCAGCAGCCAAGCCAGCACAGGCCACCTACTATCACCCCTCCACTTT.

This chain joins TRBV5-4 and TRBJ2-3; D uncertain. V lost 0 bases and J lost 3, with 8 bases in between. The CDR3 length is 14 residues. In germline, CDR1 is SGHNT, CDR2 YYREEE (reference sequence). CDR3 in amino acids: CASSLVSETDTQYF. The CDR3 DNA is TGTGCCAGCAGCTTGGTTTCGGAGACAGATACGCAGTATTTT.

J is TRBJ2-5 and V is TRBV29-1; 15 nucleotides agree with TRBD2. CDR1 is SQVTM, CDR2 ANQGSEA, per germline. The CDR3 contains 13 residues. V lost 8 bases, J lost 5 bases, and 3 bases stayed unmatched. CDR3 DNA sequence: TGCAGCTTCGGACTAGCGGGAGGGGAGACCCAGTACTTC. It codes for CSFGLAGGETQYF.

This clone was counted a single time. The chain is built from TRBV5-5 and TRBJ1-2; D may be TRBD1 (6 bases). The germline V and J ends were trimmed by 4 bases and 3 bases, with 13 bases remaining between them. CDR3 length: 14 residues. The V gene's germline CDR1 is SGHKS and CDR2 YYEKEE (reference sequence). CDR3 amino acids: CASSPGQTYYGYTF. For the CDR3, the DNA is TGTGCCAGCAGCCCTGGACAGACGTACTATGGCTACACCTTC.

The V gene is TRBV7-9, the J gene TRBJ2-7, with 12 bases matching TRBD2. Germline lookup yields CDR1 SEHNR and CDR2 FQNEAQ (reference sequence). V was pared by 5 bases and J by 3 bases, with 2 bases of the junction left unmatched. The CDR3 has 14 residues. The DNA of the CDR3 is TGTGCCAGCAGCAGGACTAGCGGGGACTACGAGCAGTACTTC. Its protein product is CASSRTSGDYEQYF.

V usage is TRBV6-5 and J usage is TRBJ1-4; D call uncertain. The ends were cut back, 3 bases at V and 8 bases at J, with 10 bases in the middle. There are 13 residues in the CDR3. Germline V gives CDR1 MNHEY, CDR2 SVGAGI. The CDR3 DNA reads TGTGCCAGCAGTTATCGGGGAGGGGAAAAACTGTTTTTT. It translates to CASSYRGGEKLFF.

J is TRBJ2-5 and V is TRBV28; 11 nucleotides line up with TRBD2. The CDR3 totals 12 residues. With V trimmed by 6 bases and J by 14 bases, 8 bases remained unmatched. The V gene's germline CDR1 is MDHEN and CDR2 SYDVKM. The CDR3 here is CASSNKGLAEYF. The CDR3 bases are TGTGCCAGCAGCAATAAGGGACTAGCGGAATACTTC. Full variable domain (remainder filled in from reference TRBV28 and TRBJ2-5): DVKVTQSSRYLVKRTGEKVFLECVQDMDHENMFWYRQDPGLGLRLIYFSYDVKMKEKGDIPEGYSVSREKKERFSLILESASTNQTSMYLCASSNKGLAEYFGPGTRLLVL.

The chain combines TRBV7-2 with TRBJ2-7; the match to TRBD2 covers 12 bases. There are 18 residues in the CDR3. Germline CDR1 reads SGHTA; CDR2 reads FQGNSA. J was trimmed by 2 bases and V by 3 bases; bases with no gene match: 11. CDR3 sequence: CASSFRLAGGPIPYEQYF. The CDR3 DNA follows: TGTGCCAGCAGCTTCCGTCTAGCGGGAGGGCCGATCCCCTACGAGCAGTACTTC.

Comments on this clone: At the DNA level, this CDR3 is encoded by other sequences in the same sample as well. The rearrangement joins TRBV7-2 to TRBJ2-3; no clear D. CDR3 length equals 13 residues. V was clipped by 1 base and J by 4 bases, with 6 bases between them. Per germline, CDR1 SGHTA and CDR2 FQGNSA. The CDR3 sequence: CASSLGGADTQYF. CDR3 DNA: TGTGCCAGCAGCTTAGGCGGAGCAGATACGCAGTATTTT.

In this sample, this clone turned up once. The chain is built from TRBV28 and TRBJ1-1; no clear D gene. Trimming shortened V by 6 bases and J by 6 bases, and 20 bases separated the two germline ends. The V gene's germline CDR1 is MDHEN and CDR2 SYDVKM. The length of the CDR3 is 15 residues. The CDR3 DNA reads as TGTGCCAGCAGCCCATTCATCTCGGGAAGAGCTGAAGCTTTCTTT. Protein: CASSPFISGRAEAFF.

As concerns this clone: At one end the junction does not follow the germline gene, possibly because of a read error. In the same sample, other DNA sequences code for this CDR3. This rearrangement joins TRBV7-9 to TRBJ1-1; TRBD1 aligns across 7 bases. Per the germline V gene, CDR1 is SEHNR and CDR2 is FQNEAQ (reference sequence). CDR3 length equals 14 residues. The CDR3 DNA sequence: TGTGCCAGCAGCCAAGGGACAGTCCACACTGAAGCCTTCTTT. Translation gives CASSQGTVHTEAFF.

The chain has TRBV15 and TRBJ2-7; D possibly corresponds to TRBD1 (5 bases). From germline, CDR1 is LNHNV and CDR2 YYDKDF (reference sequence). This CDR3 has 15 residues. V dropped 1 base and J dropped 5 bases, with 15 bases sitting between them. CDR3 sequence reads: CATSRVVRGLNEQYF. CDR3 nucleotides: TGTGCCACCAGCAGAGTAGTAAGGGGTCTTAACGAGCAGTACTTC. The variable domain in full, completed from reference TRBV15 and TRBJ2-7, reads DAMVIQNPRYQVTQFGKPVTLSCSQTLNHNVMYWYQQKSSQAPKLLFHYYDKDFNNEADTPDNFQSRRPNTSFCFLDIRSPGLGDTAMYLCATSRVVRGLNEQYFGPGTRLTVT.

The count of this clone is one. V gene TRBV7-9 combines with J gene TRBJ2-3; TRBD2 agrees at 9 bases. Trimming removed 6 bases from V and 4 bases from J; junction bases left unmatched: 8. The CDR3 length is 15 residues. From germline, CDR1 is SEHNR and CDR2 FQNEAQ (reference sequence). The CDR3 coding sequence is TGTGCCAGCAGTTCCCTAGCGGGAAACGCAGATACGCAGTATTTT. It yields the protein CASSSLAGNADTQYF. Full variable domain (outside the CDR3, taken from reference TRBV7-9 and TRBJ2-3): DTGVSQNPRHKITKRGQNVTFRCDPISEHNRLYWYRQTLGQGPEFLTYFQNEAQLEKSRLLSDRFSAERPKGSFSTLEIQRTEQGDSAMYLCASSSLAGNADTQYFGPGTRLTVL.

This clone was recorded once. The chain joins TRBV30 to TRBJ1-2, with 9 bases that match TRBD1. The V gene's germline CDR1 is GTSNPN and CDR2 SVGIG (reference sequence). CDR3 size: 13 residues. V was clipped by 2 bases and J by 7 bases; unmatched bases: 5. CDR3 protein: CAWSPDRGSGYTF. The CDR3 coding sequence is TGTGCCTGGAGTCCCGACAGGGGGAGTGGCTACACCTTC.

The chain carries TRBV7-3 and TRBJ2-2; D is ambiguous. The CDR3 totals 15 residues. Trimming took 3 bases from V and 0 from J, leaving 8 bases between them. The V gene's germline CDR1 is SGHTA and CDR2 FQGTGA. Here the CDR3 reads CASSFEATNTGELFF. The CDR3 nucleotides are TGTGCCAGCAGCTTTGAGGCCACGAACACCGGGGAGCTGTTTTTT. Using reference TRBV7-3 and TRBJ2-2 for the parts outside the CDR3, the full variable domain is GAGVSQTPSNKVTEKGKYVELRCDPISGHTALYWYRQSLGQGPEFLIYFQGTGAADDSGLPNDRFFAVRPEGSVSTLKIQRTERGDSAVYLCASSFEATNTGELFFGEGSRLTVL.

The chain has TRBV9 and TRBJ2-7; TRBD1 is a possible D gene (6 bases). V lost 0 bases to trimming and J lost 2 bases, with 9 bases between them. CDR1 is SGDLS, CDR2 YYNGEE, per germline. The CDR3 is 14 residues long. This CDR3 reads CASSVGTAPYEQYF. The CDR3 DNA is TGTGCCAGCAGCGTAGGGACAGCGCCCTACGAGCAGTACTTC.

V gene TRBV25-1 combines with J gene TRBJ2-7; TRBD2 matches 9 bases. The germline CDR1 and CDR2 sequences are MGHDK and SYGVNS. The ends lost 4 bases at V and 2 bases at J; junction bases unmatched: 3. The CDR3 contains 14 residues. CDR3 DNA: TGTGCCAGCAGTGCACTAGCGGGCCCCTACGAGCAGTACTTC. It translates to CASSALAGPYEQYF.

This clone was detected a few times. The genes are TRBV6-5 and TRBJ1-4, with TRBD1 matching over 8 bases. Germline CDR1 and CDR2: MNHEY and SVGAGI. This CDR3 has 15 residues. Trimming took 6 bases from V and 2 from J; bases not matched to a gene: 5. The CDR3 region is CASSGTGGTNEKLFF. In DNA, the CDR3 is TGTGCCAGCAGCGGGACAGGTGGGACTAATGAAAAACTGTTTTTT.

Only one count was recorded for this clone. The V call is TRBV29-1, the J call TRBJ1-1, with D maybe TRBD1 (5 bases). The V gene lost 5 bases and the J gene lost 8 bases, with 15 bases spanning the gap. Germline V gene lookup returns CDR1 SQVTM and CDR2 ANQGSEA. The CDR3 loop spans 12 amino acids. CDR3 region: CSVLKGPTEAFF. CDR3 nucleotides: TGCAGCGTTTTAAAGGGGCCTACGGAAGCTTTCTTT. Full variable domain (rest looked up from reference TRBV29-1 and TRBJ1-1): SAVISQKPSRDICQRGTSLTIQCQVDSQVTMMFWYRQQPGQSLTLIATANQGSEATYESGFVIDKFPISRPNLTFSTLTVSNMSPEDSSIYLCSVLKGPTEAFFGQGTRLTVV.

The chain recombines TRBV5-6 with TRBJ1-1, with unresolved D. The CDR3 spans 15 residues. Trimming took off 5 bases at V and 0 bases at J, with 14 bases between the two ends. Germline V gives CDR1 SGHDT, CDR2 YYEEEE. CDR3 coding DNA: TGTGCCAGCAGGTCTATCCGGGGAATGAACACTGAAGCTTTCTTT. This gives the protein CASRSIRGMNTEAFF.

The chain joins TRBV9 to TRBJ1-1; D not resolved. V was shortened by 4 bases and J by 5 bases, with 15 bases between the two germline ends. CDR3 length: 14 amino acids. CDR1 and CDR2 (germline): SGDLS, YYNGEE. CDR3 protein: CASSPLRVGTEAFF. Here the CDR3 DNA reads TGTGCCAGCAGCCCTCTTCGGGTGGGTACTGAAGCTTTCTTT.

The chain has TRBV19 and TRBJ1-5; 7 nucleotides align to TRBD1. Per the germline V gene, CDR1 is LNHDA and CDR2 is SQIVND (reference sequence). Trimming cost V 3 bases and J 6 bases; bases outside gene matches: 8. The CDR3 sequence is 15 residues long. The CDR3 loop reads CASSITDRVGQPQHF. For the CDR3, the DNA is TGTGCCAGTAGTATCACCGACAGGGTAGGTCAGCCCCAGCATTTT.

The CDR3: CASSGPRQGGYGYTF. The CDR3 DNA follows: TGCGCCAGCAGCGGCCCCCGACAGGGAGGCTATGGCTACACCTTC. The rearrangement links TRBV5-1 to TRBJ1-2, with TRBD1 matching 7 bases. The CDR3 is 15 residues long. The V and J ends lost 4 bases and 4 bases, in that order; junction bases with no gene match: 10. CDR1 and CDR2 from the germline V gene are SGHRS and YFSETQ.

The V gene is TRBV7-9, the J gene TRBJ2-2; TRBD1 matches 7 bases. The V and J ends lost 4 bases and 4 bases, in that order; junction bases with no gene match: 6. Per germline, CDR1 SEHNR and CDR2 FQNEAQ (reference sequence). The CDR3 consists of 15 residues. CDR3 residues: CASSYNRGRTGELFF. As DNA, the CDR3 is TGTGCCAGCAGCTACAACAGGGGTCGCACCGGGGAGCTGTTTTTT.

The chain recombines TRBV29-1 with TRBJ2-7, with TRBD2 identical over 11 bases. V trimming: 2 bases; J trimming: 7 bases; junction bases outside the gene matches: 7. The CDR3 covers 14 residues. Germline V gene sequence: CDR1 SQVTM, CDR2 ANQGSEA. The CDR3 reads CSVELAGGSGEQYF. CDR3 bases: TGCAGCGTTGAACTAGCGGGGGGCTCGGGGGAGCAGTACTTC.

The J gene is TRBJ2-1, the V gene TRBV28; 11 bases are a match to TRBD2. V trimming: 8 bases; J trimming: 8 bases; junction bases outside the gene matches: 14. The V gene's germline CDR1 is MDHEN and CDR2 SYDVKM. The CDR3 consists of 16 residues. For the CDR3, the DNA is TGTGCCAGCGGTTACGCTAGCGGGAGGTTGGTCGATGAGCAGTTCTTC. Translated: CASGYASGRLVDEQFF.

The genes are TRBV19 and TRBJ1-1; the match to TRBD1 covers 8 bases. In germline, CDR1 is LNHDA, CDR2 SQIVND (reference sequence). V was pared by 4 bases and J by 6 bases, with 7 bases of the junction left unmatched. The CDR3 contains 14 residues. As DNA, the CDR3 is TGTGCCAGTAGTAGAGACAGGGGAGGGGCTGAAGCTTTCTTT. Encoded protein: CASSRDRGGAEAFF. Full variable domain (missing parts from reference TRBV19 and TRBJ1-1): DGGITQSPKYLFRKEGQNVTLSCEQNLNHDAMYWYRQDPGQGLRLIYYSQIVNDFQKGDIAEGYSVSREKKESFPLTVTSAQKNPTAFYLCASSRDRGGAEAFFGQGTRLTVV.

The rearrangement uses TRBV6-4 and TRBJ1-2; 7 nucleotides match TRBD1. V dropped 6 bases and J dropped 6; count of bases not matched to a gene: 10. CDR3 length: 14 amino acids. From germline, CDR1 is MRHNA and CDR2 SNTAGT. The CDR3 coding sequence is TGTGCCAGCAGCCCAACGACAGGGCGCAATGGCTACACCTTC. It translates to CASSPTTGRNGYTF.